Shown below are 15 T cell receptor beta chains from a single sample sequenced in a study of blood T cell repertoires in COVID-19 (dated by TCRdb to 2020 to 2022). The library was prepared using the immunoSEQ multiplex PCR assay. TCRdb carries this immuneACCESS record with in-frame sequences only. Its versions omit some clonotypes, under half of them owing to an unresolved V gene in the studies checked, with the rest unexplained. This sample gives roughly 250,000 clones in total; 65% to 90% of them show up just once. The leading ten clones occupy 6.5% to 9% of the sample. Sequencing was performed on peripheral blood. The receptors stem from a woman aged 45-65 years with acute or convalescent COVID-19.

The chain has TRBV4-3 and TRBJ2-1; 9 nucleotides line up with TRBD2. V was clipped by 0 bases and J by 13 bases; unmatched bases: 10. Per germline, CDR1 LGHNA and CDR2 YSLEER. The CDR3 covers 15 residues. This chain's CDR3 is CASSQDRSRSGGQFF. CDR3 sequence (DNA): TGCGCCAGCAGCCAAGACCGCTCTCGTAGCGGGGGACAGTTCTTC.

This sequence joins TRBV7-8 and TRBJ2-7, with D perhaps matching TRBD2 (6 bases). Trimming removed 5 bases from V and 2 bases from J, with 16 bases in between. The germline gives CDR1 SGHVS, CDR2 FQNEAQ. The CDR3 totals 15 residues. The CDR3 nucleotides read TGTGCCAGCAGCCTTAAGGAGGGCCCGACCTACGAGCAGTACTTC. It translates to CASSLKEGPTYEQYF.

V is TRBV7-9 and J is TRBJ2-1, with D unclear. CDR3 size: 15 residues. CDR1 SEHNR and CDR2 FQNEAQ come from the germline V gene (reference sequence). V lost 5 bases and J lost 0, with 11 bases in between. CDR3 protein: CASSPSGISYNEQFF. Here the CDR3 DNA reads TGTGCCAGCAGCCCCTCAGGAATCTCCTACAATGAGCAGTTCTTC. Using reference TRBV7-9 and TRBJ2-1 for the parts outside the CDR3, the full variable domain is DTGVSQNPRHKITKRGQNVTFRCDPISEHNRLYWYRQTLGQGPEFLTYFQNEAQLEKSRLLSDRFSAERPKGSFSTLEIQRTEQGDSAMYLCASSPSGISYNEQFFGPGTRLTVL.

The DNA of the CDR3 is TGTGCCAGCAGCGGGGCCCTTGGGCATAATTCACCCCTCCACTTT. Translation gives CASSGALGHNSPLHF. The chain joins TRBV9 to TRBJ1-6; D is undetermined. The germline V and J ends were trimmed by 3 bases and 5 bases, with 12 bases remaining between them. This CDR3 region has 15 residues. Germline V gene data show CDR1 as SGDLS and CDR2 as YYNGEE.

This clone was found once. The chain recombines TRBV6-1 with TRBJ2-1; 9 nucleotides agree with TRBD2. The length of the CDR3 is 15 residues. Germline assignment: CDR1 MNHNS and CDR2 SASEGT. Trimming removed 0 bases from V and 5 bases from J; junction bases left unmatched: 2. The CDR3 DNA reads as TGTGCCAGCAGTGAAGCTAGCGGGAGAGACAATGAGCAGTTCTTC. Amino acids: CASSEASGRDNEQFF.

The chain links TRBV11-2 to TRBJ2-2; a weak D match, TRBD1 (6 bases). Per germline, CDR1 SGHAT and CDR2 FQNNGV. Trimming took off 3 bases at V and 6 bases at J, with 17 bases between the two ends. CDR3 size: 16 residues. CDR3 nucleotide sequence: TGTGCCAGCAGCTTGTTTGCGCAGGGGATGCCCGGGGAGCTGTTTTTT. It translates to CASSLFAQGMPGELFF.

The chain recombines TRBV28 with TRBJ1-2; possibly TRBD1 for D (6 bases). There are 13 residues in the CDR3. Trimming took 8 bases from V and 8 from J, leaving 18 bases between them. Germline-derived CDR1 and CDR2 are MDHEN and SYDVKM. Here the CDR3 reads CASSPGGGRGYTF. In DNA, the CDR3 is TGTGCCAGCTCCCCGGGGGGGGGCCGAGGCTACACCTTC.

The chain's CDR3 is CASSPLATAYEQYF. The CDR3, as DNA: TGTGCCAGCTCACCCCTAGCGACCGCCTACGAGCAGTACTTC. The genes are TRBV18 and TRBJ2-7; tentative D call: TRBD2 (6 bases). Germline CDR1 KGHSH, CDR2 LQKENI. V dropped 3 bases and J dropped 2 bases, with 11 bases sitting between them. The CDR3 totals 14 residues. Looking up the rest from reference TRBV18 and TRBJ2-7 gives the full variable domain: NAGVMQNPRHLVRRRGQEARLRCSPMKGHSHVYWYRQLPEEGLKFMVYLQKENIIDESGMPKERFSAEFPKEGPSILRIQQVVRGDSAAYFCASSPLATAYEQYFGPGTRLTVT.

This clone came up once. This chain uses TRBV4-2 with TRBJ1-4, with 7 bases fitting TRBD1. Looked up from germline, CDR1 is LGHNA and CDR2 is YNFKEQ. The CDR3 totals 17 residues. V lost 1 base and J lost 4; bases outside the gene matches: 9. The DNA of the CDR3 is TGTGCCAGCAGCCAAGGTCCCAGGGGGGCTAATAATGAAAAACTGTTTTTT. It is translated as CASSQGPRGANNEKLFF.

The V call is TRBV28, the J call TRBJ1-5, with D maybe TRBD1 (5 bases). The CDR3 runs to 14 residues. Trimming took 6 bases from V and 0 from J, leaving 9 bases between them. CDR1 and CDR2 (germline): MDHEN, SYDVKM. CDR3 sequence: CASRQGTSNQPQHF. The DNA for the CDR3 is TGTGCCAGCAGGCAGGGAACTAGCAATCAGCCCCAGCATTTT.

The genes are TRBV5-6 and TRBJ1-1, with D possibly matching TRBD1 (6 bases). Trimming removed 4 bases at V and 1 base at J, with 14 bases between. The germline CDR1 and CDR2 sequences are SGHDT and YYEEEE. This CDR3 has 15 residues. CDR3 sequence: CASSRKGGSNTEAFF. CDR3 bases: TGTGCCAGCAGCCGGAAGGGGGGGTCGAACACTGAAGCTTTCTTT. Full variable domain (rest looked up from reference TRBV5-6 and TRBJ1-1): DAGVTQSPTHLIKTRGQQVTLRCSPKSGHDTVSWYQQALGQGPQFIFQYYEEEERQRGNFPDRFSGHQFPNYSSELNVNALLLGDSALYLCASSRKGGSNTEAFFGQGTRLTVV.

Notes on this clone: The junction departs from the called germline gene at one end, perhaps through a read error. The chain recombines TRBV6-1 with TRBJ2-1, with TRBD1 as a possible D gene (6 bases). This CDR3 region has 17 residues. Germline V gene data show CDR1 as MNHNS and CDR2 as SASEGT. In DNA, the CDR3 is TGTGCCAGCAGTGGGGCCCCGGGACAATCCTCCAACAATGAGCAGTTCTTC. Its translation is CASSGAPGQSSNNEQFF.

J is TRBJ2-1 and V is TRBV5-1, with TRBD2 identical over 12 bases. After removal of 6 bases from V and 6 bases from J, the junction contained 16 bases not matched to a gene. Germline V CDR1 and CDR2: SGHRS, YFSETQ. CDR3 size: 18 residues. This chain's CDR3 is CASIRGEPGLAGTNEQFF. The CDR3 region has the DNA TGCGCCAGCATCAGAGGAGAACCGGGACTAGCGGGTACCAATGAGCAGTTCTTC.

CDR3 sequence: CASSGRANTGELFF. The CDR3 DNA reads as TGTGCCAGCAGTGGCAGGGCCAACACCGGGGAGCTGTTTTTT. This sequence joins TRBV25-1 and TRBJ2-2; D possibly corresponds to TRBD1 (5 bases). V was clipped by 4 bases and J by 2 bases, with 8 bases between them. Germline V lookup: CDR1 MGHDK, CDR2 SYGVNS. This CDR3 is 14 amino acids long.

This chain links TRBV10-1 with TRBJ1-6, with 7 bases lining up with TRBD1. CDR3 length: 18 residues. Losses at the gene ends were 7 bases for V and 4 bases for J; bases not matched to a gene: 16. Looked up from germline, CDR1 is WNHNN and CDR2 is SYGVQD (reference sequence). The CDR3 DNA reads TGCGCCAGCACTCAAGGGGTAGGACAGGCAATTTATAATTCACCCCTCCACTTT. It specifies CASTQGVGQAIYNSPLHF.